The rows below give T cell receptor beta chains drawn from one sample of a study of T cells in Graves' hyperthyroidism and ophthalmopathy. Via MiXCR, TCRdb re-called the multiplex PCR reads, giving one row per CDR3 protein. This table holds about 500,000 distinct CDR3 sequences, about 45% found once. Material: peripheral blood or thyroid tissue (not recorded which). The receptors shown here come from an adult woman with Graves' disease, either hyperthyroidism or ophthalmopathy (not recorded which). Each CDR3 is given with its conserved first and last residue. The D gene is left open where the match is weak.

D: TRBD2
V: TRBV7-9
J: TRBJ2-7
CDR3: CASSHGLAGYYEQYF

D: TRBD1
V: TRBV28
J: TRBJ2-7
CDR3: CASSTRGRWAYEQYF

D: -
V: TRBV11-2
J: TRBJ2-7
CDR3: CASSFYICSARVLAEYEQYF

D: -
V: TRBV10-2
J: TRBJ1-2
CDR3: CASSLRDDYGYTF

D: TRBD1
V: TRBV20-1
J: TRBJ2-7
CDR3: CSARWDSNPYEQYF

D: -
V: TRBV10-3
J: TRBJ1-1
CDR3: CAISDPRIGNTEAFF

D: -
V: TRBV20-1
J: TRBJ1-4
CDR3: CSARGGVGEKLFF

D: TRBD1
V: TRBV29-1
J: TRBJ2-7
CDR3: CSVATGGEFYEQYF

D: -
V: TRBV2
J: TRBJ2-2
CDR3: CASSDGREHTGELYF

D: -
V: TRBV5-5
J: TRBJ1-1
CDR3: CASSLGPKAFF

D: -
V: TRBV2
J: TRBJ1-1
CDR3: CASGGTAGAEAFF

D: TRBD1
V: TRBV5-1
J: TRBJ1-1
CDR3: CASSDPGQGRGLNTEAFF

D: -
V: TRBV12-3/TRBV12-4
J: TRBJ1-6
CDR3: CASSFGGTVNSPLHF

D: -
V: TRBV15
J: TRBJ1-1
CDR3: CATSRVPGTNTEAFF

D: -
V: TRBV4-3
J: TRBJ1-2
CDR3: CASSQDSKGRNYGYTF

D: -
V: TRBV19
J: TRBJ2-7
CDR3: CASSNRNYEQYF

D: TRBD2
V: TRBV10-2
J: TRBJ2-7
CDR3: CASSAGLAGINYEQYF

D: -
V: TRBV12-3/TRBV12-4
J: TRBJ1-2
CDR3: CASSFGEGANYGYTF

D: TRBD1
V: TRBV7-9
J: TRBJ1-5
CDR3: CASSRTGVEETQHF

D: -
V: TRBV10-2
J: TRBJ1-1
CDR3: CASSEGFGAFF

D: -
V: TRBV15
J: TRBJ1-6
CDR3: CATRAPGQGRSPLHF

D: TRBD2
V: TRBV4-1
J: TRBJ2-5
CDR3: CASSHPGSRTRETQYF

D: -
V: TRBV6-5
J: TRBJ2-2
CDR3: CASNTPGSAGELFF

D: -
V: TRBV19
J: TRBJ1-1
CDR3: CASIPRTRGLTEAFF

D: -
V: TRBV2
J: TRBJ2-2
CDR3: CASRPHGTGELFF

D: -
V: TRBV20-1
J: TRBJ1-2
CDR3: CSAPLAGAAGDDGYTF

D: -
V: TRBV7-9
J: TRBJ1-5
CDR3: CASSLGAGDQPQHF

D: -
V: TRBV12-3/TRBV12-4
J: TRBJ1-2
CDR3: CASSDWGTVYGYTF

D: -
V: TRBV29-1
J: TRBJ2-7
CDR3: CSVARDITYEQYF

D: -
V: TRBV7-6
J: TRBJ2-2
CDR3: CASSLGRLVNTGGLFF

D: -
V: TRBV15
J: TRBJ1-5
CDR3: CATSRDGGTQPQHF

D: -
V: TRBV4-2
J: TRBJ1-2
CDR3: CASSQDYRGYTF

D: -
V: TRBV7-9
J: TRBJ1-2
CDR3: CASSLEVDGYTF

D: -
V: TRBV10-3
J: TRBJ2-7
CDR3: CATRGPGVSTYEQYF

D: -
V: TRBV6-1
J: TRBJ2-2
CDR3: CASCKADLTGELFF

D: TRBD2
V: TRBV7-9
J: TRBJ2-1
CDR3: CASSLGLGTTYNEQFF

D: TRBD1
V: TRBV7-9
J: TRBJ2-7
CDR3: CASSLAGQGGIYEQYF

D: TRBD1
V: TRBV20-1
J: TRBJ1-2
CDR3: CSAVQGIDGYTF

D: TRBD1
V: TRBV11-1
J: TRBJ2-2
CDR3: CASSLAPGQGTGELFF

D: -
V: TRBV6-2/TRBV6-3
J: TRBJ2-5
CDR3: CASSYFVVYIGQETQYF

D: -
V: TRBV7-6
J: TRBJ2-7
CDR3: CASSLDRDRYEQYF

D: TRBD1
V: TRBV13
J: TRBJ2-7
CDR3: CATRQGGTYEQYF

D: -
V: TRBV20-1
J: TRBJ1-2
CDR3: CSARRSGAGYGYTF

D: -
V: TRBV7-2
J: TRBJ1-2
CDR3: CASSAQGLGYTF

D: TRBD1
V: TRBV18
J: TRBJ1-4
CDR3: CASSKGTADNEKLFF

D: -
V: TRBV20-1
J: TRBJ2-5
CDR3: CSARDSGRQETQYF

D: -
V: TRBV24-1
J: TRBJ1-4
CDR3: CATSDGTNEKLFF

D: TRBD2
V: TRBV7-6
J: TRBJ2-5
CDR3: CASSLAGTSDRETQYF

D: -
V: TRBV6-6
J: TRBJ2-7
CDR3: CASSVFREGDGRYF

D: -
V: TRBV12-3/TRBV12-4
J: TRBJ1-2
CDR3: CASSFQGSSGYTF

D: TRBD1
V: TRBV9
J: TRBJ1-2
CDR3: CASSPRTGVWYGYTF

D: -
V: TRBV19
J: TRBJ1-1
CDR3: CASSIGLGGNEAFF

D: TRBD2
V: TRBV7-2
J: TRBJ2-2
CDR3: CASSTAGTRHGELFF

D: -
V: TRBV18
J: TRBJ1-6
CDR3: CASSPGVNNSPLHF

D: TRBD1
V: TRBV19
J: TRBJ2-7
CDR3: CASRKAPGGSYEQYF

D: -
V: TRBV20-1
J: TRBJ1-5
CDR3: CSASWTQRGSNQPQHF

D: -
V: TRBV6-5
J: TRBJ2-7
CDR3: CASSYQVREGVEQYF